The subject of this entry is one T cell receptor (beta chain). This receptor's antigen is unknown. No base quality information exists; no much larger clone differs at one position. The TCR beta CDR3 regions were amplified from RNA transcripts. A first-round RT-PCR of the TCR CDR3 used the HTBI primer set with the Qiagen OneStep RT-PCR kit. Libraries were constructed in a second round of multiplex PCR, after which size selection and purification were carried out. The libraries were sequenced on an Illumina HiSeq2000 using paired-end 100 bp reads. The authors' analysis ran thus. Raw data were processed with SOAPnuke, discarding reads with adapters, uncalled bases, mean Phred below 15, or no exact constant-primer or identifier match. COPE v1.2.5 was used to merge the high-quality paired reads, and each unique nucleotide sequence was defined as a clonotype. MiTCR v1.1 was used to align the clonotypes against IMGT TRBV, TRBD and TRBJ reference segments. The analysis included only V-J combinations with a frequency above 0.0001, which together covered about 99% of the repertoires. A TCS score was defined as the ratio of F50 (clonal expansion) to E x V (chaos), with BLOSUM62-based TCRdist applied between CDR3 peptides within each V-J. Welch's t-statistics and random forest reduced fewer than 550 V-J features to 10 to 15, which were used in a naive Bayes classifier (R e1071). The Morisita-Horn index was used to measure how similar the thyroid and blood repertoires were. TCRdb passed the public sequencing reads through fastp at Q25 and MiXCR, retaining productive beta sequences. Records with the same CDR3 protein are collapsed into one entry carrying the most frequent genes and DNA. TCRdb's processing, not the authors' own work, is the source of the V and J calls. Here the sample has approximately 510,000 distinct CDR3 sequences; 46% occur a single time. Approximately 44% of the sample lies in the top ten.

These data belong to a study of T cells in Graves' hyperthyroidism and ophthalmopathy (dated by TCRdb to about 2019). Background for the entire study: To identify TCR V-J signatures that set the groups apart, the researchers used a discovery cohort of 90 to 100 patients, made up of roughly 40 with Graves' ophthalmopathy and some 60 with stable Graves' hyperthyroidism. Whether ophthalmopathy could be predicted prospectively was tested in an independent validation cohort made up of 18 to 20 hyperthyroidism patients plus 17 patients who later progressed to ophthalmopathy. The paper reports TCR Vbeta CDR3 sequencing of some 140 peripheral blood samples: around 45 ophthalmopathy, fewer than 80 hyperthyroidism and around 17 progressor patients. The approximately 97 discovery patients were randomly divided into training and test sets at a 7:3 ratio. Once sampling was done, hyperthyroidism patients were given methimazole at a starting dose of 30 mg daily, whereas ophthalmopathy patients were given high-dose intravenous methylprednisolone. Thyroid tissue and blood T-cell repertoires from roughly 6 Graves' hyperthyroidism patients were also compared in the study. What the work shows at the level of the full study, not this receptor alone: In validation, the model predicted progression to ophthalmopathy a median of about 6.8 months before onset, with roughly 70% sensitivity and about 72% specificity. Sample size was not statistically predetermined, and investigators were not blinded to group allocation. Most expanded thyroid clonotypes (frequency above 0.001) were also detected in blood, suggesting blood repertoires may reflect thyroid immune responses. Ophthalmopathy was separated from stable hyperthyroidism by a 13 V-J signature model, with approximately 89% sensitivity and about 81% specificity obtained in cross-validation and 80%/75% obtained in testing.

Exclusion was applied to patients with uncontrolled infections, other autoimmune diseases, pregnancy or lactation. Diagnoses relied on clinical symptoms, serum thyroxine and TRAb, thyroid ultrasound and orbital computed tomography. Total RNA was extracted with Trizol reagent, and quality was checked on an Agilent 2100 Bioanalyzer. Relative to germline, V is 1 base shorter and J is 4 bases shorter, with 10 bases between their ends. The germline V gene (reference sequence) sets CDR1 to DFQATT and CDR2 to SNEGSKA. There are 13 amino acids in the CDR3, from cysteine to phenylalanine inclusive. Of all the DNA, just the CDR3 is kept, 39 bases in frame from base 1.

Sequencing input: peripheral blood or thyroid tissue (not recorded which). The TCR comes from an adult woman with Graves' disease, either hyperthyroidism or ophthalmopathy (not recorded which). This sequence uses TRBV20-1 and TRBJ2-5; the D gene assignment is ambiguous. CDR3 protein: CSARVRGAETQYF. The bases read TGCAGTGCTAGAGTCCGCGGAGCAGAGACCCAGTACTTC.